This is a list of T cell receptor beta chains from one sample in a study of blood T cell repertoires in COVID-19. The assay was immunoSEQ multiplex PCR, and TCRdb's table has in-frame clones only and misses some. This table holds a few hundred thousand clones, about nine tenths found once. The sequenced sample consisted of peripheral blood. The origin of the receptors is a woman between 40 and 50 years old with acute or convalescent COVID-19. The CDR3 runs from the conserved cysteine through the conserved F or W. The order of the fields is CDR3 length, V gene, J gene, clone size, CDR3 protein. Rows may omit the clone size; those that give it use once, few, many or a size class.

CDR3 length: 15; V gene: TRBV14; J gene: TRBJ1-6; clone size: .; CDR3 protein: CASSPGGNYNSPLHF
CDR3 length: 14; V gene: TRBV7-2; J gene: TRBJ2-3; clone size: .; CDR3 protein: CASATGTGLDTQYF
CDR3 length: 16; V gene: TRBV28; J gene: TRBJ1-2; clone size: .; CDR3 protein: CASRSDRGRLVYGYTF
CDR3 length: 13; V gene: TRBV5-1; J gene: TRBJ2-1; clone size: .; CDR3 protein: CASIPDSNNEQFF
CDR3 length: 12; V gene: TRBV19; J gene: TRBJ2-2; clone size: .; CDR3 protein: CAVQGRVGELFF
CDR3 length: 14; V gene: TRBV5-1; J gene: TRBJ1-1; clone size: .; CDR3 protein: CASSEGQLNTEAFF
CDR3 length: 15; V gene: TRBV18; J gene: TRBJ1-1; clone size: .; CDR3 protein: CASSLWLEGHTEAFF
CDR3 length: 15; V gene: TRBV24-1; J gene: TRBJ1-2; clone size: .; CDR3 protein: CATSGGGYPNYGYTF
CDR3 length: 17; V gene: TRBV4-1; J gene: TRBJ1-2; clone size: .; CDR3 protein: CASSPEVGGWANYGYTF
CDR3 length: 15; V gene: TRBV18; J gene: TRBJ1-5; clone size: .; CDR3 protein: CASSPTGQRNQPQHF
CDR3 length: 15; V gene: TRBV5-1; J gene: TRBJ2-2; clone size: once; CDR3 protein: CASSLGDTDTGELFF
CDR3 length: 14; V gene: TRBV4-1; J gene: TRBJ1-1; clone size: .; CDR3 protein: CASSQGDSNTEAFF
CDR3 length: 14; V gene: TRBV7-2; J gene: TRBJ2-2; clone size: .; CDR3 protein: CASSLEGLTGELFF
CDR3 length: 14; V gene: TRBV2; J gene: TRBJ1-5; clone size: .; CDR3 protein: CAVGGQNSNQPQHF
CDR3 length: 16; V gene: TRBV27; J gene: TRBJ1-3; clone size: .; CDR3 protein: CASSPRDRGSGNTIYF
CDR3 length: 14; V gene: TRBV27; J gene: TRBJ2-2; clone size: .; CDR3 protein: CASSLAGGTGELFF
CDR3 length: 14; V gene: TRBV19; J gene: TRBJ2-2; clone size: .; CDR3 protein: CASSTREFTGELFF
CDR3 length: 17; V gene: TRBV6-1; J gene: TRBJ2-1; clone size: .; CDR3 protein: CASSEASRGRSYNEQFF
CDR3 length: 14; V gene: TRBV10-3; J gene: TRBJ1-6; clone size: once; CDR3 protein: CAISEGTDNSPLHF
CDR3 length: 13; V gene: TRBV4-1; J gene: TRBJ1-5; clone size: .; CDR3 protein: CASSHQTEQPQHF
CDR3 length: 15; V gene: TRBV4-1; J gene: TRBJ1-1; clone size: .; CDR3 protein: CASSLAGTGGTEAFF
CDR3 length: 16; V gene: TRBV19; J gene: TRBJ1-5; clone size: .; CDR3 protein: CASSIAGGDGNQPQHF
CDR3 length: 15; V gene: TRBV9; J gene: TRBJ1-6; clone size: .; CDR3 protein: CASTLGSSYNSPLHF
CDR3 length: 16; V gene: TRBV7-8; J gene: TRBJ1-5; clone size: once; CDR3 protein: CASSPDRFYSNQPQHF
CDR3 length: 15; V gene: TRBV2; J gene: TRBJ2-5; clone size: many; CDR3 protein: CASRGRDSPAKGQYF
CDR3 length: 13; V gene: TRBV7-3; J gene: TRBJ1-1; clone size: few; CDR3 protein: CASSPGGATEAFF
CDR3 length: 14; V gene: TRBV19; J gene: TRBJ1-4; clone size: .; CDR3 protein: CASAKSQRGAKLFF
CDR3 length: 17; V gene: TRBV25-1; J gene: TRBJ1-2; clone size: .; CDR3 protein: CASSEPKPGQGNNGYTF
CDR3 length: 15; V gene: TRBV2; J gene: TRBJ2-2; clone size: .; CDR3 protein: CASRETGANTGELFF
CDR3 length: 15; V gene: TRBV29-1; J gene: TRBJ1-1; clone size: .; CDR3 protein: CSVEVRQGINTEAFF
CDR3 length: 13; V gene: TRBV27; J gene: TRBJ1-1; clone size: .; CDR3 protein: CASSFRRNTEAFF
CDR3 length: 15; V gene: TRBV9; J gene: TRBJ1-1; clone size: .; CDR3 protein: CASSVLGHGNTEAFF
CDR3 length: 15; V gene: TRBV6-5; J gene: TRBJ1-3; clone size: .; CDR3 protein: CASSYSQATGNTIYF
CDR3 length: 14; V gene: TRBV7-9; J gene: TRBJ1-1; clone size: .; CDR3 protein: CASSHLEGRAEAFF
CDR3 length: 15; V gene: TRBV5-8; J gene: TRBJ2-1; clone size: .; CDR3 protein: CASSFMRGAYNEQFF
CDR3 length: 13; V gene: TRBV6-4; J gene: TRBJ1-1; clone size: .; CDR3 protein: CASSPYGGTEAFF
CDR3 length: 13; V gene: TRBV25-1; J gene: TRBJ1-2; clone size: .; CDR3 protein: CASQGQGRYGYTF
CDR3 length: 15; V gene: TRBV5-1; J gene: TRBJ2-2; clone size: .; CDR3 protein: CASSSTGADTGELFF
CDR3 length: 17; V gene: TRBV3-1/TRBV3-2; J gene: TRBJ2-1; clone size: .; CDR3 protein: CASSQDWVGSGGNEQFF
CDR3 length: 17; V gene: TRBV7-9; J gene: TRBJ2-2; clone size: .; CDR3 protein: CASSELAGVIPSGELFF
CDR3 length: 15; V gene: TRBV4-1; J gene: TRBJ1-4; clone size: .; CDR3 protein: CAISSGIATNEKLFF
CDR3 length: 15; V gene: TRBV5-4; J gene: TRBJ2-6; clone size: .; CDR3 protein: CASSLQGSGANVLTF
CDR3 length: 15; V gene: TRBV2; J gene: TRBJ2-3; clone size: .; CDR3 protein: CASSALAGVTDTQYF
CDR3 length: 14; V gene: TRBV30; J gene: TRBJ1-5; clone size: .; CDR3 protein: CAWSLYKGLQPQHF
CDR3 length: 18; V gene: TRBV4-1; J gene: TRBJ2-3; clone size: .; CDR3 protein: CASSQATGGRGGTDTQYF
CDR3 length: 15; V gene: TRBV2; J gene: TRBJ1-1; clone size: .; CDR3 protein: CASIPGGRANTEAFF
CDR3 length: 15; V gene: TRBV6-5; J gene: TRBJ2-5; clone size: .; CDR3 protein: CASGTSGGVQETQYF
CDR3 length: 13; V gene: TRBV7-9; J gene: TRBJ2-5; clone size: .; CDR3 protein: CATGRDTQETQYF
CDR3 length: 13; V gene: TRBV30; J gene: TRBJ1-2; clone size: .; CDR3 protein: CAWRGRGRNGYTF
CDR3 length: 12; V gene: TRBV6-6; J gene: TRBJ1-1; clone size: .; CDR3 protein: CASSLRNTEAFF
CDR3 length: 16; V gene: TRBV6-1; J gene: TRBJ1-1; clone size: .; CDR3 protein: CASSDIRSGGGTEAFF
CDR3 length: 18; V gene: TRBV4-1; J gene: TRBJ1-4; clone size: .; CDR3 protein: CASTVTAPFGGRNEKLFF
CDR3 length: 18; V gene: TRBV3-1/TRBV3-2; J gene: TRBJ1-1; clone size: .; CDR3 protein: CASSLRRSRGDMNTEAFF